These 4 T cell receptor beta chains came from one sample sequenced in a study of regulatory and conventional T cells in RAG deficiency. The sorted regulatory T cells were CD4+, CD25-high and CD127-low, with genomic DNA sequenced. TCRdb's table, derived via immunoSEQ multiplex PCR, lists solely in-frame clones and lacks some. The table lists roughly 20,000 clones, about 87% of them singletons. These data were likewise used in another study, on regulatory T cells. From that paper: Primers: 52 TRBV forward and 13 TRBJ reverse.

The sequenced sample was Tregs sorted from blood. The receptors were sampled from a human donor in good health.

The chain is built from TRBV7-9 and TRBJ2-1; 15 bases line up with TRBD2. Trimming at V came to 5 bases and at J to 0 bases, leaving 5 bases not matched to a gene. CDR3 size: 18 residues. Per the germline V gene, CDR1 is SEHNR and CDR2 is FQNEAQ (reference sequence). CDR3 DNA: TGTGCCAGCAGCCCAGGACTAGCGGGAGGGAGCTCCTACAATGAGCAGTTCTTC. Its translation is CASSPGLAGGSSYNEQFF.

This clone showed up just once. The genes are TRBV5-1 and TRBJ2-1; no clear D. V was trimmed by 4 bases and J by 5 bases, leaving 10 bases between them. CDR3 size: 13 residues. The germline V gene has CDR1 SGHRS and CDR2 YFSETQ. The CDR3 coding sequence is TGCGCCAGCAGCATCGGGTTTAACAATGAGCAGTTCTTC. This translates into CASSIGFNNEQFF.

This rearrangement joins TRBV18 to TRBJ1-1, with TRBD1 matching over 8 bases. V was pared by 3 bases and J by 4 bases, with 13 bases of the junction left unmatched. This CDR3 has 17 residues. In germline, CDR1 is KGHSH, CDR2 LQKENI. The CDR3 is CASSPRGLESISTEAFF. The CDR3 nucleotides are TGTGCCAGCTCACCCAGGGGGCTAGAATCAATAAGCACTGAAGCTTTCTTT.

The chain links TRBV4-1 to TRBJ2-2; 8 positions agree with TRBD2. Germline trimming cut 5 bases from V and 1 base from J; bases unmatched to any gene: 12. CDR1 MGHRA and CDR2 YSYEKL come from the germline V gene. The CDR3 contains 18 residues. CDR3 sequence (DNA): TGCGCCAGCAGCGGCCGCCGCCGAGCGGGGGAGAACACCGGGGAGCTGTTTTTT. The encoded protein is CASSGRRRAGENTGELFF.